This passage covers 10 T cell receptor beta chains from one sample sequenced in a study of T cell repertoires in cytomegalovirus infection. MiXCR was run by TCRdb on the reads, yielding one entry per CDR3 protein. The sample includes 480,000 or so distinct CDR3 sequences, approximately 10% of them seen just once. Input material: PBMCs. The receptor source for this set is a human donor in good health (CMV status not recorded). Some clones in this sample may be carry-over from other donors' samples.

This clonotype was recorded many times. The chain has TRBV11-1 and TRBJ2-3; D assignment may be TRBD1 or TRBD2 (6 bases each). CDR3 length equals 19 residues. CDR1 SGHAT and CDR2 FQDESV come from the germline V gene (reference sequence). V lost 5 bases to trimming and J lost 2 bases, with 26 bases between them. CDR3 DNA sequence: TGTGCCAGCAGCCCAGGGGTCCAGCCAGCGGGCCTTGTCACAGATACGCAGTATTTT. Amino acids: CASSPGVQPAGLVTDTQYF.

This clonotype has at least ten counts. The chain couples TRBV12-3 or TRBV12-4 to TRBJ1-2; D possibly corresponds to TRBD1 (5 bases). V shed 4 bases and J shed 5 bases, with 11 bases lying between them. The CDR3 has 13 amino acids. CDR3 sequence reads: CASSWDGGYGYTF. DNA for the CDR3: TGTGCCAGCAGTTGGGACGGTGGGTATGGCTACACCTTC.

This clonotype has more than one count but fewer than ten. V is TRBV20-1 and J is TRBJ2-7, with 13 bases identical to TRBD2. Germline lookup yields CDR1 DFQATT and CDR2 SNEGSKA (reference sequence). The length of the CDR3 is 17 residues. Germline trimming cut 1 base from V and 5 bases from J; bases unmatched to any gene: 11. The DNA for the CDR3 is TGCAGTGCTAGAGCCCTGGGACTAGCGGGAATGACGAACGAGCAGTACTTC. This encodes CSARALGLAGMTNEQYF.

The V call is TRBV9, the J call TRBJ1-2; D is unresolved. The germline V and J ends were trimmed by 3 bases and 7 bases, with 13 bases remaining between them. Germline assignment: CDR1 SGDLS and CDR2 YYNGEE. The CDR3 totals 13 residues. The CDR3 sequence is CASSDVEVGGYTF. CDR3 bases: TGTGCCAGCAGCGACGTCGAGGTCGGTGGCTACACCTTC.

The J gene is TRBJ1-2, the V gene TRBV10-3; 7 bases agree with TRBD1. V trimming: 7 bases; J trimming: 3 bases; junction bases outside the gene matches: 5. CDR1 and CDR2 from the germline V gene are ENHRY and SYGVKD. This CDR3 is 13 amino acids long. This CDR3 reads CAIMGTGDYGYTF. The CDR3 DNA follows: TGTGCCATCATGGGAACAGGGGACTATGGCTACACCTTC.

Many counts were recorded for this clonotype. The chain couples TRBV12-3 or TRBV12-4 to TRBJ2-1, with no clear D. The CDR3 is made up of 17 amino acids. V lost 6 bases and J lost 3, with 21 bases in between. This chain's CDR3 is CASSKKAPQRGYNEQFF. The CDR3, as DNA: TGTGCCAGCAGCAAGAAGGCCCCCCAAAGAGGCTACAATGAGCAGTTCTTC.

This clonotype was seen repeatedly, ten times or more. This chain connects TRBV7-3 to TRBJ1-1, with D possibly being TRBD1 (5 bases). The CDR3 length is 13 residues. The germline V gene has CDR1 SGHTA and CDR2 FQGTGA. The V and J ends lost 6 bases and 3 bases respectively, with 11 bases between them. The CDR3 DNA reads TGTGCCAGCAGTTCCGGGACCGACACTGAAGCTTTCTTT. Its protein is CASSSGTDTEAFF.

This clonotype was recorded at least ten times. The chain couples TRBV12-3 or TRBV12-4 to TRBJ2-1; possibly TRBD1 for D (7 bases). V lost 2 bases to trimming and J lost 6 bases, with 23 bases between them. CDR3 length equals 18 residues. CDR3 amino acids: CASSLMSPGGWMLNEQFF. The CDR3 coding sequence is TGTGCCAGCAGTTTAATGAGCCCAGGGGGGTGGATGCTCAATGAGCAGTTCTTC.

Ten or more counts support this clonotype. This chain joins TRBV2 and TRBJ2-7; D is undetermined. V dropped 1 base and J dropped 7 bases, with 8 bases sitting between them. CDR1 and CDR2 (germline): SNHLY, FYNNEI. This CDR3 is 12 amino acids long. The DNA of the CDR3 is TGTGCCAGCAGTGAAGAGGTGACGGAGCAGTACTTC. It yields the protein CASSEEVTEQYF.

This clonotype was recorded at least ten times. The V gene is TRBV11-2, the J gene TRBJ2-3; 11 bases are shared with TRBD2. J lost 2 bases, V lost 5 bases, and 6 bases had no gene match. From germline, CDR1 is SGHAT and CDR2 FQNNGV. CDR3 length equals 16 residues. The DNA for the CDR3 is TGTGCCAGCAGCCTGGGACTAGCGGAAATCACAGATACGCAGTATTTT. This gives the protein CASSLGLAEITDTQYF.